The 26 T cell receptor beta chains given below trace back to one sample, sequenced in a study of control samples from healthy donors and cancer patients. This table comes from immunoSEQ multiplex PCR, and its TCRdb copy is limited to in-frame clones, with some not included. Among 150,000 or so clones listed, approximately 86% were seen once. The source material was blood. These receptors all stem from a man between 18 and 35 years old in good health.

The chain is built from TRBV2 and TRBJ2-7, with 7 bases that match TRBD2. V shed 3 bases and J 2 bases; nucleotides not matched to a gene: 4. This CDR3 comprises 14 residues. Germline CDR1 is SNHLY and CDR2 is FYNNEI. Here the CDR3 DNA reads TGTGCCAGCAGTGAGGGAGGGATACCCTACGAGCAGTACTTC. Residues: CASSEGGIPYEQYF.

The chain recombines TRBV18 with TRBJ1-5; possible D gene TRBD1, 5 bases. Per germline, CDR1 KGHSH and CDR2 LQKENI. CDR3 length: 14 amino acids. Between the trimmed V and J ends, which lost 3 bases and 7 bases, there was a span of 13 bases. DNA for the CDR3: TGTGCCAGCTCACCGGGGGGAGGAGGGCAGCCCCAGCATTTT. It encodes CASSPGGGGQPQHF.

This chain joins TRBV4-2 and TRBJ1-2, with a possible D match to TRBD1 (5 bases). The CDR3 is 16 amino acids. V gave up 0 bases and J gave up 4 bases, with 15 bases separating them. The germline V gene has CDR1 LGHNA and CDR2 YNFKEQ. DNA for the CDR3: TGTGCCAGCAGCCAAGAGGCGGGGCCCCCCGTCTATGGCTACACCTTC. Translated: CASSQEAGPPVYGYTF.

The V gene is TRBV19, the J gene TRBJ2-2; 8 positions agree with TRBD1. J was trimmed by 7 bases and V by 7 bases; bases with no gene match: 11. Germline values: CDR1 LNHDA, CDR2 SQIVND (reference sequence). CDR3 length equals 15 residues. CDR3 bases: TGTGCCAGTACCCCTAGGACAGGGCAAAACGGGGAGCTGTTTTTT. Its translation is CASTPRTGQNGELFF.

The gene calls are TRBV5-6 and TRBJ2-5; 11 bases fit TRBD1. J lost 5 bases, V lost 3 bases, and 9 bases had no gene match. CDR1 and CDR2 (germline): SGHDT, YYEEEE. The CDR3 runs to 16 residues. The CDR3 is CASSYNGQGAGETQYF. CDR3 nucleotide sequence: TGTGCCAGCAGCTATAATGGACAGGGGGCGGGGGAGACCCAGTACTTC.

This chain joins TRBV2 and TRBJ1-1, with a weak D call TRBD1 (6 bases). The length of the CDR3 is 13 residues. Germline-derived CDR1 and CDR2 are SNHLY and FYNNEI. V lost 3 bases and J lost 5, with 10 bases in between. Written as DNA, the CDR3 is TGTGCCAGCAGTGAGACAGGAGAGACTGAAGCTTTCTTT. Translating gives CASSETGETEAFF.

The chain combines TRBV6-4 with TRBJ2-1; D not certain. The CDR3 totals 16 residues. V dropped 2 bases and J dropped 2 bases, with 13 bases sitting between them. Germline CDR1 and CDR2: MRHNA and SNTAGT. CDR3 loop: CASSDRDFPPYNEQFF. The CDR3 DNA sequence: TGTGCCAGCAGTGACAGGGATTTTCCCCCCTACAATGAGCAGTTCTTC.

Written as DNA, the CDR3 is TGTGCCAGCAGCTTAATTGATCTAGCGGGGGGTTTTACCGGGGAGCTGTTTTTT. Protein product: CASSLIDLAGGFTGELFF. This chain connects TRBV7-8 to TRBJ2-2, with TRBD2 identical over 11 bases. CDR1 SGHVS and CDR2 FQNEAQ come from the germline V gene. The junction had 10 bases not matched to a gene; V was cut back by 2 bases and J by 5 bases. CDR3 length: 18 residues.

The chain employs TRBV7-6 and TRBJ2-5; TRBD2 matches 9 bases. CDR3 length: 17 residues. Germline CDR1 reads SGHVS; CDR2 reads FNYEAQ. The V and J ends lost 1 base and 1 base, in that order; junction bases with no gene match: 7. The CDR3 bases are TGTGCCAGCAGCTTAGGTGCAGCGGGGGGCCTCCAAGAGACCCAGTACTTC. It specifies CASSLGAAGGLQETQYF. Full variable domain (rest looked up from reference TRBV7-6 and TRBJ2-5): GAGVSQSPRYKVTKRGQDVALRCDPISGHVSLYWYRQALGQGPEFLTYFNYEAQQDKSGLPNDRFSAERPEGSISTLTIQRTEQRDSAMYRCASSLGAAGGLQETQYFGPGTRLLVL.

The gene calls are TRBV30 and TRBJ1-3, with D tentatively TRBD1 (5 bases). The CDR3 runs to 15 residues. Germline CDR1 and CDR2: GTSNPN and SVGIG (reference sequence). V was cut by 3 bases and J by 0 bases, with 12 bases left in between. In nucleotides, the CDR3 is TGTGCCTGGAGGGCTCGGGGGTACTCTGGAAACACCATATATTTT. Translation: CAWRARGYSGNTIYF.

The chain has TRBV27 and TRBJ1-6, with TRBD1 as a possible D gene (6 bases). The CDR3 loop spans 14 amino acids. Trimming removed 7 bases at V and 2 bases at J, with 9 bases between. The germline V gene encodes CDR1 MNHEY and CDR2 SMNVEV (reference sequence). CDR3 sequence (DNA): TGTGCCAGCACTCAGGGGCCCTATAATTCACCCCTCCACTTT. It codes for CASTQGPYNSPLHF.

This clone appeared a few times. The chain is built from TRBV7-8 and TRBJ1-5; D is unresolved. Germline assignment: CDR1 SGHVS and CDR2 FQNEAQ. There are 13 residues in the CDR3. V was pared by 5 bases and J by 3 bases, with 8 bases between. CDR3 region: CASSNRANQPQHF. CDR3 sequence (DNA): TGTGCCAGCAGCAACCGGGCCAATCAGCCCCAGCATTTT.

This clone was counted between two and nine times. This sequence joins TRBV5-1 and TRBJ1-2, with D unclear. The CDR3 length is 12 residues. V lost 7 bases to trimming and J lost 7 bases, with 14 bases between them. Germline values: CDR1 SGHRS, CDR2 YFSETQ. In DNA, the CDR3 is TGCGCCAGCGCACCGGGCGGTGGTGGCTACACCTTC. This encodes CASAPGGGGYTF.

The J gene is TRBJ1-5, the V gene TRBV5-6, with D uncertain. The CDR3 covers 13 residues. Germline values: CDR1 SGHDT, CDR2 YYEEEE. V was clipped by 5 bases and J by 3 bases, with 9 bases between them. CDR3 bases: TGTGCCAGCAGTAAACAAAACAATCAGCCCCAGCATTTT. Translation gives CASSKQNNQPQHF.

V gene TRBV7-2 combines with J gene TRBJ2-7, with a possible D match to TRBD1 (5 bases). The CDR3 has 15 residues. Trimming cost V 5 bases and J 0 bases, with 14 bases left between them. Germline V lookup: CDR1 SGHTA, CDR2 FQGNSA. CDR3 in amino acids: CASSVSGQSSYEQYF. In DNA, the CDR3 is TGTGCCAGCAGCGTTTCAGGGCAGTCCTCCTACGAGCAGTACTTC.

A note on this clone: At one boundary the junction diverges from the germline segment, which might be a read error. The rearrangement links TRBV4-2 to TRBJ2-1; TRBD2 matches 11 bases. The CDR3 contains 14 residues. The V gene's germline CDR1 is LGHNA and CDR2 YNFKEQ. In DNA, the CDR3 is TGTGCCAGCAGCGAAGACGGGACTAGCGGCGTTGAGTTCTTC. Its protein product is CASSEDGTSGVEFF.

This chain uses TRBV25-1 with TRBJ2-7; 8 bases are a match to TRBD1. The CDR3 contains 18 residues. With 1 base clipped from V and 4 bases from J, the junction kept 15 bases outside the gene matches. CDR1 MGHDK and CDR2 SYGVNS come from the germline V gene. The CDR3: CASSECGVGNRGVYEQYF. CDR3 nucleotides: TGTGCCAGCAGTGAATGTGGGGTGGGTAACAGGGGGGTTTACGAGCAGTACTTC.

J is TRBJ2-7 and V is TRBV5-6; D assignment may be TRBD1 or TRBD2 (5 bases each). Trimming left V 4 bases short and J 0 bases short, with 14 bases between. The CDR3 totals 15 residues. Germline lookup yields CDR1 SGHDT and CDR2 YYEEEE. The DNA for the CDR3 is TGTGCCAGCAGCCCCCGGGACGGTGCCTCCTACGAGCAGTACTTC. It specifies CASSPRDGASYEQYF.

The chain couples TRBV7-9 to TRBJ2-7, with TRBD1 identical over 11 bases. CDR1 is SEHNR, CDR2 FQNEAQ, per germline (reference sequence). The CDR3 spans 16 residues. With V trimmed by 5 bases and J by 4 bases, 10 bases remained unmatched. DNA of the CDR3: TGTGCCAGCAGCCCCGGACAGGGGGCGAATTTTTACGAGCAGTACTTC. Translating it yields CASSPGQGANFYEQYF. The full variable domain, with the rest looked up from reference TRBV7-9 and TRBJ2-7, is DTGVSQNPRHKITKRGQNVTFRCDPISEHNRLYWYRQTLGQGPEFLTYFQNEAQLEKSRLLSDRFSAERPKGSFSTLEIQRTEQGDSAMYLCASSPGQGANFYEQYFGPGTRLTVT.

This rearrangement joins TRBV11-2 to TRBJ2-5; D is perhaps TRBD1 or TRBD2 (5 bases each). The CDR3 sequence is 15 residues long. V was clipped by 4 bases and J by 2 bases, with 14 bases between them. Germline CDR1 reads SGHAT; CDR2 reads FQNNGV. CDR3 DNA sequence: TGTGCCAGCAGCTCAGCCACGGGGCGACAAGAGACCCAGTACTTC. Its translation: CASSSATGRQETQYF.

CDR3 nucleotides: TGCGCCAGCAGCCAAGATCGCCACAGACTACTAGCGGGGGGGGTTTATACGCAGTATTTT. Its protein is CASSQDRHRLLAGGVYTQYF. The chain has TRBV4-3 and TRBJ2-3, with TRBD2 matching 13 bases. CDR1 is LGHNA, CDR2 YSLEER, per germline. The V gene end was trimmed by 0 bases and the J gene end by 7 bases; junction bases not matched to a gene: 16. The CDR3 runs to 20 residues.

The chain joins TRBV18 to TRBJ1-5; 11 bases agree with TRBD1. The CDR3 sequence is 14 residues long. The germline V gene encodes CDR1 KGHSH and CDR2 LQKENI. V lost 6 bases to trimming and J lost 6 bases; unmatched junction nucleotides: 4. CDR3 residues: CASSSGQGGQPQHF. The CDR3 coding sequence is TGTGCCAGCTCTTCGGGACAGGGGGGTCAGCCCCAGCATTTT.

This chain uses TRBV9 with TRBJ1-3; D unresolved. The CDR3 spans 16 residues. Germline V lookup: CDR1 SGDLS, CDR2 YYNGEE. Deletions cut 2 bases from V and 2 bases from J, with 14 bases between. The CDR3 protein is CASSVQRDSTGNTIYF. In nucleotides, the CDR3 is TGTGCCAGCAGCGTCCAACGGGATTCCACTGGAAACACCATATATTTT.

The chain uses TRBV5-6 and TRBJ1-6; TRBD1 aligns across 7 bases. CDR3 size: 16 residues. The germline gives CDR1 SGHDT, CDR2 YYEEEE. Germline trimming cut 0 bases from V and 7 bases from J; bases unmatched to any gene: 7. In DNA, the CDR3 is TGTGCCAGCAGCTTGGCCGGGCAGGGGGAAAATTCACCCCTCCACTTT. Residues: CASSLAGQGENSPLHF.

Comment on this clone: This sample includes further DNA sequences coding for the same CDR3. This sequence joins TRBV28 and TRBJ2-7; D unresolved. Trimming removed 3 bases from V and 2 bases from J, with 11 bases in between. Germline V gives CDR1 MDHEN, CDR2 SYDVKM. This CDR3 has 14 amino acids. CDR3: CASSFGQETYEQYF. Written as DNA, the CDR3 is TGTGCCAGCAGTTTTGGGCAGGAAACCTACGAGCAGTACTTC. Full variable domain (missing parts from reference TRBV28 and TRBJ2-7): DVKVTQSSRYLVKRTGEKVFLECVQDMDHENMFWYRQDPGLGLRLIYFSYDVKMKEKGDIPEGYSVSREKKERFSLILESASTNQTSMYLCASSFGQETYEQYFGPGTRLTVT.

The rearrangement uses TRBV2 and TRBJ1-1, with TRBD1 matching 11 bases. V shed 4 bases and J 5 bases; nucleotides not matched to a gene: 9. CDR1 is SNHLY, CDR2 FYNNEI, per germline. CDR3 length: 16 residues. CDR3 in amino acids: CASSGDRDRGLTEAFF. The CDR3, as DNA: TGTGCCAGCAGTGGAGACCGGGACAGGGGGTTGACTGAAGCTTTCTTT.